This T cell receptor (beta chain) was documented in a study of blood T cells in healthy people across ages. Approximately 9 milliliters of peripheral blood were drawn from each donor into EDTA-treated tubes. A sample-barcoded 5' primer and a J-beta primer mix were used in a second PCR of about 6 to 12 cycles. All samples gave at least 2.5 million CDR3-containing paired-end reads. TCRdb reprocessed the 5' RACE reads with MiXCR, giving one entry per CDR3 protein. The sample has about 1.8 million distinct CDR3 sequences, approximately 50% seen once. J gave up 10 bases and V 3 bases, and 4 bases lay outside the gene matches. Germline V gene lookup returns CDR1 SGHTA and CDR2 FQGNSA. The CDR3 loop spans 14 amino acids. With respect to this clonotype: Its antigen is not known.

Study outcomes and limitations: Unsorted PBMC input precluded a conclusive naive versus antigen-experienced comparison.

The origin of this receptor is a woman in her thirties or forties in good health. The chain links TRBV7-2 to TRBJ2-3, with TRBD2 matching over 13 bases. The sample taken for sequencing was blood. CDR3 sequence reads: CASSFQGLAGSQYF. The CDR3 DNA sequence: TGTGCCAGCAGCTTTCAGGGACTAGCGGGGTCGCAGTATTTT.